These 29 T cell receptor beta chains were all obtained from the same sample, sequenced in a study of blood T cell repertoires in COVID-19. Clones were sequenced by immunoSEQ multiplex PCR, and TCRdb holds only the in-frame ones, with some missing. The table has around 400,000 clones, approximately 89% seen once. The material sequenced was peripheral blood. Receptor source: an older woman with COVID-19, enrolled during active disease.

As DNA, the CDR3 is TGTGCCAGCAGTAGATCCCTCGGCAGGGGAGAAACTGAAGCTTTCTTT. Translating gives CASSRSLGRGETEAFF. V gene TRBV28 combines with J gene TRBJ1-1; tentatively, D is TRBD1 (6 bases). The CDR3 contains 16 residues. Trimming took off 5 bases at V and 5 bases at J, with 21 bases between the two ends. Germline V gene sequence: CDR1 MDHEN, CDR2 SYDVKM.

The chain has TRBV29-1 and TRBJ1-2; D remains unclear. The germline gives CDR1 SQVTM, CDR2 ANQGSEA. Trimming left V 6 bases short and J 6 bases short, with 20 bases between. The CDR3 contains 14 residues. The CDR3 is CSVQPPGKRDGYTF. As DNA, the CDR3 is TGCAGCGTCCAACCTCCCGGGAAAAGGGATGGCTACACCTTC.

The chain carries TRBV5-1 and TRBJ2-7; tentatively, D is TRBD1 (5 bases). Germline V gene lookup returns CDR1 SGHRS and CDR2 YFSETQ. This CDR3 has 13 residues. The ends were cut back, 2 bases at V and 3 bases at J, with 9 bases in the middle. CDR3 region: CASSFDSHYEQYF. As DNA, the CDR3 is TGCGCCAGCAGCTTTGACAGCCACTACGAGCAGTACTTC.

The CDR3 sequence is CASKASGGARDEQFF. CDR3 coding DNA: TGTGCCAGCAAAGCTAGCGGGGGGGCCAGGGATGAGCAGTTCTTC. The V and J genes are TRBV11-3 and TRBJ2-1; TRBD2 agrees at 12 bases. The CDR3 is 15 residues long. The V gene's germline CDR1 is SGHNT and CDR2 YENEEA. The V segment lost 7 bases and the J segment 8 bases; nucleotides outside the gene matches: 9.

CDR3: CASSDTTGGYTF. The CDR3 coding sequence is TGTGCCAGCAGTGACACGACGGGGGGCTACACCTTC. The chain combines TRBV25-1 with TRBJ1-2; no firm D call. Germline loops: CDR1 MGHDK, CDR2 SYGVNS. V lost 3 bases and J lost 8, with 10 bases in between. The CDR3 has 12 residues.

The gene calls are TRBV5-1 and TRBJ2-1; a possible D gene is TRBD2 (6 bases). The germline V and J ends were trimmed by 4 bases and 7 bases, with 18 bases remaining between them. Per the germline V gene, CDR1 is SGHRS and CDR2 is YFSETQ. This CDR3 has 15 residues. The CDR3 DNA is TGCGCCAGCAGCGGCCGGGACTTGAACTTTAATGAGCAGTTCTTC. Protein sequence: CASSGRDLNFNEQFF.

The rearrangement joins TRBV14 to TRBJ1-2; 10 bases are a match to TRBD1. Germline trimming cut 3 bases from V and 7 bases from J; bases unmatched to any gene: 2. CDR3 size: 13 residues. Germline V lookup: CDR1 SGHDN, CDR2 FVKESK. CDR3 bases: TGTGCCAGCAGCCACGGGACAGGGGTTGGCTACACCTTC. As protein: CASSHGTGVGYTF.

The rearrangement uses TRBV7-2 and TRBJ2-5; D might be TRBD1 (5 bases). The CDR3 totals 14 residues. In germline, CDR1 is SGHTA, CDR2 FQGNSA. Between the trimmed V and J ends, which lost 5 bases and 5 bases, there was a span of 15 bases. The CDR3 DNA reads TGTGCCAGCAGCCAAGGGGTGGTGAGGGAGACCCAGTACTTC. Protein sequence: CASSQGVVRETQYF.

The rearrangement uses TRBV4-1 and TRBJ1-2; 11 nucleotides line up with TRBD1. This CDR3 region has 16 residues. Germline CDR1 MGHRA, CDR2 YSYEKL. V lost 1 base and J lost 3; bases outside the gene matches: 4. In DNA, the CDR3 is TGCGCCAGCAGCCAAGTAGGGGACAGGGGGGACTATGGCTACACCTTC. This encodes CASSQVGDRGDYGYTF.

In DNA, the CDR3 is TGTGCCAGCAGCTTGGGGCCCTCAGAGACCCAGTACTTC. It encodes CASSLGPSETQYF. V and J are TRBV5-5 and TRBJ2-5; no clear D gene. Germline CDR1 reads SGHKS; CDR2 reads YYEKEE (reference sequence). Trimming left V 0 bases short and J 4 bases short, with 7 bases between. CDR3 length: 13 residues.

This rearrangement joins TRBV10-1 to TRBJ1-4; weak D call: TRBD1 (5 bases). Germline V gives CDR1 WNHNN, CDR2 SYGVQD (reference sequence). Trimming pared 7 bases from V and 0 bases from J, leaving 21 bases between. This CDR3 contains 18 residues. In DNA, the CDR3 is TGCGCCAGCAATCCGAAGTCGGGGGGGAACGCAACTAATGAAAAACTGTTTTTT. It is translated as CASNPKSGGNATNEKLFF.

The V gene is TRBV5-1, the J gene TRBJ2-5; 7 nucleotides match TRBD2. The CDR3 length is 14 residues. Per the germline V gene, CDR1 is SGHRS and CDR2 is YFSETQ. V was clipped by 0 bases and J by 3 bases; unmatched bases: 2. The CDR3 DNA is TGCGCCAGCAGCTTGGTGGCGGGGGAAGAGACCCAGTACTTC. Amino acids: CASSLVAGEETQYF.

V and J are TRBV5-1 and TRBJ2-1; 7 bases map to TRBD2. Losses at the gene ends were 4 bases for V and 4 bases for J; bases not matched to a gene: 5. Looked up from germline, CDR1 is SGHRS and CDR2 is YFSETQ. The CDR3 runs 14 residues. CDR3 DNA: TGCGCCAGCAGCCCGGGAGGTGTTTACAATGAGCAGTTCTTC. Translation: CASSPGGVYNEQFF.

This chain connects TRBV4-2 to TRBJ2-3, with TRBD2 matching over 8 bases. The V gene end was trimmed by 4 bases and the J gene end by 3 bases; junction bases not matched to a gene: 9. The CDR3 has 16 amino acids. Per germline, CDR1 LGHNA and CDR2 YNFKEQ. Here the CDR3 DNA reads TGTGCCAGCAGCCTAAGACGGGGGGGAGGGACAGATACGCAGTATTTT. The encoded protein is CASSLRRGGGTDTQYF.

This rearrangement joins TRBV6-5 to TRBJ2-7; D gene unclear. CDR1 MNHEY and CDR2 SVGAGI come from the germline V gene. The CDR3 sequence is 11 residues long. Trimming took 7 bases from V and 7 from J, leaving 11 bases between them. This CDR3 reads CASTWQDEQYF. CDR3 sequence (DNA): TGTGCCAGCACCTGGCAGGATGAGCAGTACTTC.

CDR3 sequence reads: CASSSLRQGFDGYTF. The CDR3 DNA sequence: TGTGCCAGCAGTAGCCTTCGACAGGGGTTCGACGGCTACACCTTC. V is TRBV6-5 and J is TRBJ1-2; 8 bases agree with TRBD1. This CDR3 has 15 amino acids. The V gene's germline CDR1 is MNHEY and CDR2 SVGAGI. Trimming took 5 bases from V and 8 from J; bases not matched to a gene: 13.

The DNA of the CDR3 is TGTGTCATACCAAAACGGGAACGGGACAGGGGTCACGAGCAGTACTTC. This sequence encodes CVIPKRERDRGHEQYF. The chain joins TRBV7-5 to TRBJ2-7; TRBD1, the table's D call, was not compared with the DNA. TRBV7-5 is termed a pseudogene. CDR3 length: 16 residues.

This chain connects TRBV4-2 to TRBJ2-7; tentative D call: TRBD2 (5 bases). V lost 2 bases to trimming and J lost 6 bases, with 11 bases between them. The CDR3 is 13 residues long. The germline V gene has CDR1 LGHNA and CDR2 YNFKEQ. CDR3 sequence: CASSQYLGSEQYF. In DNA form, the CDR3 reads TGTGCCAGCAGCCAATATCTGGGGAGCGAGCAGTACTTC.

The chain links TRBV6-5 to TRBJ2-3; tentatively, D is TRBD2 (5 bases). Germline CDR1 is MNHEY and CDR2 is SVGAGI. This CDR3 comprises 11 residues. Trimming stripped 8 bases from V and 6 bases from J, with 9 bases between. Written as DNA, the CDR3 is TGTGCCAGCTTTCGAGGGGATACGCAGTATTTT. This codes for CASFRGDTQYF.

This rearrangement joins TRBV4-2 to TRBJ2-3; D is possibly TRBD1 (6 bases). The CDR3 has 13 amino acids. V was clipped by 5 bases and J by 4 bases, with 10 bases between them. Germline V gives CDR1 LGHNA, CDR2 YNFKEQ. The CDR3 here is CASSTEGADTQYF. The CDR3 coding sequence is TGTGCCAGCAGCACCGAGGGGGCAGATACGCAGTATTTT.

A few counts support this clone. This sequence joins TRBV7-9 and TRBJ1-4; D not resolved. The CDR3 has 15 residues. The germline V and J ends were trimmed by 1 base and 4 bases, with 10 bases remaining between them. Germline-derived CDR1 and CDR2 are SEHNR and FQNEAQ (reference sequence). CDR3 region: CASSLGGGGNEKLFF. The CDR3 DNA reads as TGTGCCAGCAGCTTAGGGGGAGGCGGTAATGAAAAACTGTTTTTT.

The chain joins TRBV7-8 to TRBJ2-6; D call uncertain. Trimming removed 1 base from V and 0 bases from J, with 13 bases in between. The germline CDR1 and CDR2 sequences are SGHVS and FQNEAQ. This CDR3 has 18 amino acids. The CDR3 reads CASSLDGRIYSGANVLTF. CDR3 coding DNA: TGTGCCAGCAGCTTAGATGGCAGGATCTACTCTGGGGCCAACGTCCTGACTTTC.

This chain uses TRBV4-2 with TRBJ1-2; 9 bases are shared with TRBD1. This CDR3 spans 14 amino acids. CDR1 LGHNA and CDR2 YNFKEQ come from the germline V gene. The junction had 6 bases not matched to a gene; V was cut back by 6 bases and J by 4 bases. In nucleotides, the CDR3 is TGTGCCAGCAGTCGACAGGGGGAGGGCTATGGCTACACCTTC. The encoded protein is CASSRQGEGYGYTF.

This chain joins TRBV5-1 and TRBJ2-3, with D unclear. Germline V CDR1 and CDR2: SGHRS, YFSETQ. V dropped 1 base and J dropped 4 bases, with 10 bases sitting between them. This CDR3 is 14 amino acids long. The chain's CDR3 is CASSLWAESDTQYF. In nucleotides, the CDR3 is TGCGCCAGCAGCTTGTGGGCAGAATCAGATACGCAGTATTTT.

The chain links TRBV5-3 to TRBJ1-2, with TRBD1 as a possible D gene (6 bases). TRBV5-3 is noted as an ORF with a role that remains uncertain. The CDR3 length is 16 residues. Between the trimmed V and J ends, which lost 2 bases and 6 bases, there was a span of 20 bases. The CDR3 DNA is TGTGCCAGAAGCTTTTCGTGGTGGCGGGGGCAGAATGGCTACACCTTC. This sequence encodes CARSFSWWRGQNGYTF.

The J gene is TRBJ2-2, the V gene TRBV18, with 8 bases lining up with TRBD1. Per germline, CDR1 KGHSH and CDR2 LQKENI. V lost 5 bases and J lost 1; bases outside the gene matches: 6. The CDR3 sequence is 16 residues long. For the CDR3, the DNA is TGTGCCAGCTCATCCCCCGGGACAGGGAACACCGGGGAGCTGTTTTTT. Its protein product is CASSSPGTGNTGELFF.

This clone was seen only once. V is TRBV5-8 and J is TRBJ1-3; D is ambiguous. Trimming left V 0 bases short and J 0 bases short, with 4 bases between. Germline V gives CDR1 SGHTS, CDR2 YDEGEE. This CDR3 region has 14 residues. CDR3 DNA sequence: TGTGCCAGCAGCTTGGGCTACTCTGGAAACACCATATATTTT. Protein sequence: CASSLGYSGNTIYF.

This sequence joins TRBV5-1 and TRBJ2-2, with a possible D match to TRBD1 (6 bases). V dropped 2 bases and J dropped 3 bases, with 8 bases sitting between them. The length of the CDR3 is 14 residues. Germline CDR1 SGHRS, CDR2 YFSETQ. The CDR3 sequence: CASSFPGDTGELFF. The CDR3 nucleotides are TGCGCCAGCAGCTTCCCAGGGGACACCGGGGAGCTGTTTTTT.

This clone was found a few times. This chain connects TRBV5-1 to TRBJ1-2, with unresolved D. CDR3 size: 13 residues. Looked up from germline, CDR1 is SGHRS and CDR2 is YFSETQ. Trimming removed 4 bases at V and 4 bases at J, with 11 bases between. The CDR3 nucleotides are TGCGCCAGCAGCGTCAAAAATTTCTATGGCTACACCTTC. Protein product: CASSVKNFYGYTF.